This T cell receptor (beta chain) stems from a study of lymphopenia after photon versus proton radiotherapy. Assay: immunoSEQ multiplex PCR; the TCRdb copy retains only in-frame clones and omits some. The sample holds fewer than 35,000 clones, nearly 90% seen once. A note on this clone: Its antigen remains unknown.

Study results and caveats: In patients who died, overall survival fell as post-nadir TCR diversity dropped more.

V lost 6 bases to trimming and J lost 4 bases, with 15 bases between them. The germline V gene has CDR1 MDHEN and CDR2 SYDVKM. The CDR3 length is 14 residues. This clonotype was sampled from a woman in her seventies with pancreatic cancer. Some clones in this sample may be carry-over from other donors' samples. The sequenced sample was peripheral blood, obtained from a patient treated with proton-based radiotherapy. J is TRBJ1-1 and V is TRBV28; the D gene is possibly TRBD1 (5 bases). This CDR3 is CASRGDWEGTEAFF. CDR3 in DNA: TGTGCCAGCAGGGGGGACTGGGAAGGCACTGAAGCTTTCTTT. Together with reference TRBV28 and TRBJ1-1, the CDR3 gives the full variable domain: DVKVTQSSRYLVKRTGEKVFLECVQDMDHENMFWYRQDPGLGLRLIYFSYDVKMKEKGDIPEGYSVSREKKERFSLILESASTNQTSMYLCASRGDWEGTEAFFGQGTRLTVV.